The clone carrying this T cell receptor (beta chain) was seen a handful of times. Its specificity is unknown. This sample stems from a study of cytomegalovirus exposure and HLA in healthy donors. Study results and caveats: A later analysis reportedly identified an Asian-associated ancestry cluster as carrying fewer N-insertions than the approximately 640-donor mean. Most subjects' HLA-A and HLA-B alleles were reportedly predicted from TCR beta sequences.

Primers included in the PCR were 60 Vbeta and 13 Jbeta primers. Sequenced by immunoSEQ multiplex PCR; TCRdb stores in-frame clones only, minus some. The sample lists around 180,000 clones; approximately 71% were seen once. J gave up 5 bases and V 6 bases, and 7 bases lay outside the gene matches. This CDR3 contains 14 residues. Germline V gene lookup returns CDR1 MRHNA and CDR2 SNTAGT. The clonotype comes from a girl aged 5 to 17 in good health and CMV-seronegative. The gene calls are TRBV6-4 and TRBJ2-1; 7 bases line up with TRBD1. Sequenced: PBMCs. The CDR3 spells CASSETGWDNEQFF. Written as DNA, the CDR3 is TGTGCCAGCAGCGAGACAGGGTGGGACAATGAGCAGTTCTTC.